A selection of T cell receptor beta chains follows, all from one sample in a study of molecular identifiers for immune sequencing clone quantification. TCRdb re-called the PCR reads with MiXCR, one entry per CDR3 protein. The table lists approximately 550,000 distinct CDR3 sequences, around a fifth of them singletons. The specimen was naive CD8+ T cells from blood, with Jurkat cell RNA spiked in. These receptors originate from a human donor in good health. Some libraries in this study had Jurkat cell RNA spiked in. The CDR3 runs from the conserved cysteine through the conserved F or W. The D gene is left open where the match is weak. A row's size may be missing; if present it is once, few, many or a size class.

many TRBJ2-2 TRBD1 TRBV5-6 TGTGCCAGCAGCCTGGACAGGGCCGGGGAGCTGTTTTTT CASSLDRAGELFF
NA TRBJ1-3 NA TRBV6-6 TGTGCCAGCACCCCAACGGAGGGTTTCTCTGGAAACACCATATATTTT CASTPTEGFSGNTIYF
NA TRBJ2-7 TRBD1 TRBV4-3 TGCGCCAGCAGCCAAGACCGGACAGGTTCAAAGGGGCTCTACGAGCAGTACTTC CASSQDRTGSKGLYEQYF
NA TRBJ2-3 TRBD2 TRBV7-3 TGTGCCAGCAGCCCAAGGGCCACTAGCGGCTACACAGATACGCAGTATTTT CASSPRATSGYTDTQYF
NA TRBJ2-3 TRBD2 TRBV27 TGTGCCAGCAGTTTAGGGATAGCGGGAGGAGATACGCAGTATTTT CASSLGIAGGDTQYF
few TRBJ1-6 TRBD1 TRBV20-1 TGCAGTGCTTTTACCGGGACAGAATATAATTCACCCCTCCACTTT CSAFTGTEYNSPLHF
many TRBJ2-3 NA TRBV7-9 TGTGCCAGCAGCCCGCGGACGGCAGATACGCAGTATTTT CASSPRTADTQYF
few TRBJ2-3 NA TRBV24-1 TGTGCCACCAGTGATTTGTCCCCCAGGCGACCTAGCACAGATACGCAGTATTTT CATSDLSPRRPSTDTQYF
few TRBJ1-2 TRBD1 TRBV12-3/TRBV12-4 TGTGCCAGCAGCCCCATGCAGGGGGGCTATGGCTACACCTTC CASSPMQGGYGYTF
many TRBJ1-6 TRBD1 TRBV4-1 TGCGCCAGCAGCCAAGTAGGACAGGGTGCTTCACCCCTCCACTTT CASSQVGQGASPLHF
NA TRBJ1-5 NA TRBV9 TGTGCCAGCAGCGTAGACATCAATCAGCCCCAGCATTTT CASSVDINQPQHF
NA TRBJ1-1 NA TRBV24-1 TGTGCCACCAGGAGTGGTAAGAACACTGAAGCTTTCTTT CATRSGKNTEAFF
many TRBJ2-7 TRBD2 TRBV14 TGTGCCAGCAGCCAAGGACTAGCGGTGGGGGAGCAGTACTTC CASSQGLAVGEQYF
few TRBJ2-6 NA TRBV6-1 TGTGCCAGCAGTGAGAGCCGGCAGGGCTCTGGGGCCAACGTCCTGACTTTC CASSESRQGSGANVLTF
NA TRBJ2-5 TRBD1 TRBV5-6 TGTGCCAGCAGCTTGGTTGGGGCAGGGGGCCCGCAAGAGACCCAGTACTTC CASSLVGAGGPQETQYF
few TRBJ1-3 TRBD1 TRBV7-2 TGTGCCAGCAGCGAGGGACAGGGGGCTGGAAACACCATATATTTT CASSEGQGAGNTIYF
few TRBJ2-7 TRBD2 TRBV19 TGTGCCAGTAGTATCGCGGGAGGGGCCCTCTACGAGCAGTACTTC CASSIAGGALYEQYF
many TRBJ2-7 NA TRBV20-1 TGCAGTGCTAGGTCACCGAATTCCTACGAGCAGTACTTC CSARSPNSYEQYF
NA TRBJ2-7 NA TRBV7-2 TGTGCCAGCAGCTACCGGGCCCCCTACGAGCAGTACTTC CASSYRAPYEQYF
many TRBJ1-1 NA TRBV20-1 TGCAGTGCTAGTGCCGGGACCCTGGCCGGTGAAGCTTTCTTT CSASAGTLAGEAFF
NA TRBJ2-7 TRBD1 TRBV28 TGTGCCAGCAGTTTCGGAATGGGACAGGGGGCAGGGGAGCAGTACTTC CASSFGMGQGAGEQYF
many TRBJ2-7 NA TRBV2 TGTGCCAGCGCGGGGAACTCCTACGAGCAGTACTTC CASAGNSYEQYF
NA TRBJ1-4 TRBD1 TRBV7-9 TGTGCCAGCAGAAACAGGGGTACTAATGAAAAACTGTCTTTT CASRNRGTNEKLSF
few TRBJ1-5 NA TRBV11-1 TGTGCCAGCAGCTTATTACAGGGACCTTATAGCAATCAGCCCCAGCATTTT CASSLLQGPYSNQPQHF
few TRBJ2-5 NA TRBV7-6 TGTGCCAGCAGCTACGCTACCGGGAAACAAGAGACCCAGTACTTC CASSYATGKQETQYF
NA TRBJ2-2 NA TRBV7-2 TGTGCCAACAGCCAGGGGGGGGCGGGCACCGGGGAGCTGTTTTTT CANSQGGAGTGELFF
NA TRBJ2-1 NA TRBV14 TGTGCCAGCAGCCAAGTCCCCGAACCTATTGGGCAGCTCTTC CASSQVPEPIGQLF
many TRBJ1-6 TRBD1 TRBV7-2 TGTGCCAGCAGCTCCACCCAGGGGGCAACGAATTCACCCCTCCACTTT CASSSTQGATNSPLHF
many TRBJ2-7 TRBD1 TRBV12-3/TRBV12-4 TGTGCCAGCAGTTGGCCGGGACAGGGGTTCTACGAGCAGTACTTC CASSWPGQGFYEQYF
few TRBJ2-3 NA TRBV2 TGTGCCAGCAGTGACAGGGACCTTAGCACAGATACGCAGTATTTT CASSDRDLSTDTQYF